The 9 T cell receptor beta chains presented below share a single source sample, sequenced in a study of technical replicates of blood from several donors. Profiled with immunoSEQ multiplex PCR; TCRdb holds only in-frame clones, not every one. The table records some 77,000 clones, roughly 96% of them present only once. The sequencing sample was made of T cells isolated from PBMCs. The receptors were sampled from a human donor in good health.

As DNA, the CDR3 is TGTGCCAGCAGCTTAATCAGCGGGGATGAGCAGTTCTTC. As protein: CASSLISGDEQFF. This chain joins TRBV7-2 and TRBJ2-1, with TRBD2 matching over 7 bases. The J segment lost 8 bases and the V segment lost 2 bases, leaving 3 bases of the junction unmatched. The length of the CDR3 is 13 residues. Germline CDR1 reads SGHTA; CDR2 reads FQGNSA.

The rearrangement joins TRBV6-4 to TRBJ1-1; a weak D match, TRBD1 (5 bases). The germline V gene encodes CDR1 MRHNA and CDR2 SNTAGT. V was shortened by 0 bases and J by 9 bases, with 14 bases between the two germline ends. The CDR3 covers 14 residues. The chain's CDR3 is CASSDSFDSTKAFF. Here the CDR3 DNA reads TGTGCCAGCAGTGACTCGTTCGACAGTACAAAAGCTTTCTTT.

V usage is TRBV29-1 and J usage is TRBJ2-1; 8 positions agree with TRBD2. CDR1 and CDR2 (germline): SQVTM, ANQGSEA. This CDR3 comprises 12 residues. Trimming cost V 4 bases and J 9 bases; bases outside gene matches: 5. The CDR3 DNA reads TGCAGCGTTGGGAATAGCGGGGTTGAGCAGTTCTTC. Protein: CSVGNSGVEQFF.

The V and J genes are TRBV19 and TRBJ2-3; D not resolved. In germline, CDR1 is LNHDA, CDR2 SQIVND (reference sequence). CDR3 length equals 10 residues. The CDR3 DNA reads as TGTGGGTCAGGCACAGATACGCAGTATTTT. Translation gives CGSGTDTQYF.

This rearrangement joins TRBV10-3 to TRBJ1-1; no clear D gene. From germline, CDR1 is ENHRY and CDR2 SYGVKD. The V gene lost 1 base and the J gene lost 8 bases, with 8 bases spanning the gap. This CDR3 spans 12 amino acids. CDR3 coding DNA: TGTGCCATCAGTGAGTTCGGTGAGGAAGCTTTCTTT. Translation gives CAISEFGEEAFF.

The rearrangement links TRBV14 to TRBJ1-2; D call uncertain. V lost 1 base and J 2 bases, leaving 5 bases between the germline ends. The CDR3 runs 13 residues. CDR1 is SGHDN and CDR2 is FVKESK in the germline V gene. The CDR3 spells CASSQGRNYGYTF. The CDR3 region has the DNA TGTGCCAGCAGCCAAGGGCGGAACTATGGCTACACCTTC.

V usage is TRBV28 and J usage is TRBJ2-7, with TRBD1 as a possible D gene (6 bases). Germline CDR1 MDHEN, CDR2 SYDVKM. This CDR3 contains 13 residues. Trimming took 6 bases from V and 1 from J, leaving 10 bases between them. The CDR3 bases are TGTGCCAGCAGCCAGGGACAATCCTACGAGCAGTACTTC. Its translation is CASSQGQSYEQYF.

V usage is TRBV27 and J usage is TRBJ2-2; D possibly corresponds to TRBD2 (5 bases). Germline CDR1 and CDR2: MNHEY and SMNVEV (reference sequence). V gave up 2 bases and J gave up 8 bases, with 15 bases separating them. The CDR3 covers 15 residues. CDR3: CASSLVGLAVGELFF. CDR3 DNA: TGTGCCAGCAGTTTAGTTGGGCTAGCCGTAGGGGAGCTGTTTTTT.

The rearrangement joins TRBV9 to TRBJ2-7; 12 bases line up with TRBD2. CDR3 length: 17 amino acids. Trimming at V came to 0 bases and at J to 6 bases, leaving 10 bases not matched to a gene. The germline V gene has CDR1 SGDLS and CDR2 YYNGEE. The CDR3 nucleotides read TGTGCCAGCAGCGTAGGAGGGGGGGGACTAGCGGGTCCCGAGCAGTACTTC. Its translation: CASSVGGGGLAGPEQYF.